This T cell receptor beta chain stems from a study of cytomegalovirus exposure and HLA in healthy donors. This clone showed up just once. Its antigen is not known. The ends lost 6 bases at V and 8 bases at J; junction bases unmatched: 8. CDR1 and CDR2 (germline): MNHEY, SVGAGI. The CDR3 length is 14 residues. Study results and limitations: Specific recognition of CMV antigens was confirmed in vitro for a few chains (all CMV-associated). Diagnosis of cytomegalovirus status made by the classifier reportedly showed high specificity and sensitivity. It was found in a later analysis that first-cohort TCR clusters tended to co-occur in the approximately 130 validation repertoires. The authors enumerated over 150 TCR beta chains as linked to cytomegalovirus.

Libraries were prepared by immunoSEQ multiplex PCR; TCRdb keeps only in-frame clonotypes and omits some of them. Among approximately 65,000 clones, 96% were seen once, and the ten largest hold about 4.5%. The receptor was isolated from a woman between 18 and 29 years old in good health and CMV-seropositive. The material sequenced was PBMCs. V gene TRBV6-5 combines with J gene TRBJ1-4, with 8 bases matching TRBD1. The CDR3 DNA is TGTGCCAGCAGGCAACAGGGGGGCGGCGAAAAACTGTTTTTT. It yields the protein CASRQQGGGEKLFF.